The sequence of this TCR beta chain was determined in a study of blood T cell repertoires in COVID-19. At the level of the study: Acute-phase and convalescent COVID-19 samples originated in the United States, Italy and Spain. In each case, the material was cDNA or gDNA derived from T cells, B-cell-depleted T cells, or PBMCs.

Germline CDR1 and CDR2: SGHTA and FQGNSA. Trimming removed 1 base from V and 6 bases from J; junction bases left unmatched: 4. The CDR3 has 16 amino acids. Sequenced by immunoSEQ multiplex PCR; TCRdb stores in-frame clones only, minus some. This table has approximately 70,000 clones, approximately 86% appearing once. Input material: peripheral blood. The gene calls are TRBV7-2 and TRBJ2-4; TRBD2 agrees at 12 bases. The sequence was collected from a woman aged 55-75 years with acute or convalescent COVID-19. The CDR3 DNA is TGTGCCAGCAGCTTAGGGCTAGCGGGGGGGACAAACATTCAGTACTTC. Its translation: CASSLGLAGGTNIQYF. The variable domain in full, completed from reference TRBV7-2 and TRBJ2-4, reads GAGVSQSPSNKVTEKGKDVELRCDPISGHTALYWYRQSLGQGLEFLIYFQGNSAPDKSGLPSDRFSAERTGGSVSTLTIQRTQQEDSAVYLCASSLGLAGGTNIQYFGAGTRLSVL.